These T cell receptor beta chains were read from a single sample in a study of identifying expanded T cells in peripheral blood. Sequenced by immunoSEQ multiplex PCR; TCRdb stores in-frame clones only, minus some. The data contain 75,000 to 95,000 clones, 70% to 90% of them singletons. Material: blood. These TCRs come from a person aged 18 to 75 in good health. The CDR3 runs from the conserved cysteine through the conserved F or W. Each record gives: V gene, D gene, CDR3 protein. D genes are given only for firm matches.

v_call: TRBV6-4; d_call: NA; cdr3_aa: CASSDSRGSQPQHF
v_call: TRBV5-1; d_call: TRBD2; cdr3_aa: CASTPPLAVSYNEQFF
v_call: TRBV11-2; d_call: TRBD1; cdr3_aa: CASSPQQGANTEAFF
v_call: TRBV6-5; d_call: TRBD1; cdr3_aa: CASRPAGQDFIEYF
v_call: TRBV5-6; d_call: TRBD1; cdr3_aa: CASSLGEGQYTEAFF
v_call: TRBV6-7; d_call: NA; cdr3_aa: CASIGLPVGEKLFF
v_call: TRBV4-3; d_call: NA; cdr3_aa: CASSPDRSYGYTF
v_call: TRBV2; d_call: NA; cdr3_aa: CASGEQGGAGYTF
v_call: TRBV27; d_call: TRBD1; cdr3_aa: CASSLWTGKNTEAFF
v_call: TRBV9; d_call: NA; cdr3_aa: CASSASQGNTIYF
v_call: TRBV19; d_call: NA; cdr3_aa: CASTNLGSLYGYTF
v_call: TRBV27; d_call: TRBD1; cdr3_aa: CASRPGQGYGTEAFF
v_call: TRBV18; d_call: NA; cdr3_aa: CASSPQRSTDTQYF
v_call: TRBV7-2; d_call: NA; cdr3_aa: CASSLWQPADYNSPLHF
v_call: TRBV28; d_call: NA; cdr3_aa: CASNTPFPQGEAGANVLTF